The rows below give T cell receptor beta chains drawn from one sample of a study of cytotoxic CD8 clonotypes in ibrutinib-treated CLL. The repertoire was sequenced with immunoSEQ multiplex PCR; TCRdb's copy has only in-frame clones and lacks some. The data show approximately 130,000 clones, 80% to 85% seen once. This specimen was PBMCs, taken after 24 months of ibrutinib treatment. These receptors originate from a human donor with chronic lymphocytic leukemia. CDR3s include the opening cysteine and the closing phenylalanine or tryptophan. Fields, in order: CDR3 protein, CDR3 DNA, V gene, D gene, J gene, clone size. D genes are given only for firm matches. Rows may omit the clone size; those that give it use once, few, many or a size class.

CDR3aa: CASSEGYDRSSYEQYF
CDR3nt: TGTGCCAGCAGTGAAGGTTACGACAGGAGCTCCTACGAGCAGTACTTC
v_gene: TRBV2
d_gene: .
j_gene: TRBJ2-7
abundance: .

CDR3aa: CASSLAGGETQYF
CDR3nt: TGTGCCAGCAGCCTTGCAGGAGGGGAGACCCAGTACTTC
v_gene: TRBV6-1
d_gene: .
j_gene: TRBJ2-5
abundance: .

CDR3aa: CASSVGNNQPQHF
CDR3nt: TGTGCCAGCAGCGTGGGCAACAATCAGCCCCAGCATTTT
v_gene: TRBV9
d_gene: .
j_gene: TRBJ1-5
abundance: .

CDR3aa: CASTLLGQGSDTQYF
CDR3nt: TGTGCCAGCACTCTATTGGGCCAGGGGTCAGATACGCAGTATTTT
v_gene: TRBV6-6
d_gene: .
j_gene: TRBJ2-3
abundance: .

CDR3aa: CASSLVGITTNEKLFF
CDR3nt: TGTGCCAGCAGTTTAGTAGGAATTACAACTAATGAAAAACTGTTTTTT
v_gene: TRBV27
d_gene: .
j_gene: TRBJ1-4
abundance: .

CDR3aa: CASSPQETQYF
CDR3nt: TGTGCCAGCTCACCTCAAGAGACCCAGTACTTC
v_gene: TRBV18
d_gene: .
j_gene: TRBJ2-5
abundance: .

CDR3aa: CASSLETGTTQYF
CDR3nt: TGTGCCAGCAGCTTAGAAACGGGGACGACCCAGTACTTC
v_gene: TRBV7-9
d_gene: .
j_gene: TRBJ2-5
abundance: .

CDR3aa: CASSYTRQNTEAFF
CDR3nt: TGTGCCAGCAGTTACACTCGTCAGAACACTGAAGCTTTCTTT
v_gene: TRBV6-5
d_gene: .
j_gene: TRBJ1-1
abundance: .

CDR3aa: CASSAGGTQYF
CDR3nt: TGTGCCAGCAGCGCCGGGGGGACCCAGTACTTC
v_gene: TRBV14
d_gene: .
j_gene: TRBJ2-5
abundance: .

CDR3aa: CASRPSGGPGNTIYF
CDR3nt: TGTGCCAGCAGACCTAGCGGGGGTCCTGGAAACACCATATATTTT
v_gene: TRBV6-6
d_gene: .
j_gene: TRBJ1-3
abundance: .

CDR3aa: CASSTGSRNTGELFF
CDR3nt: TGTGCCAGCAGTACAGGGTCCAGGAACACCGGGGAGCTGTTTTTT
v_gene: TRBV28
d_gene: .
j_gene: TRBJ2-2
abundance: .

CDR3aa: CASSIVGGSSYNEQFF
CDR3nt: TGTGCCAGTAGTATAGTTGGGGGGAGCTCCTACAATGAGCAGTTCTTC
v_gene: TRBV19
d_gene: .
j_gene: TRBJ2-1
abundance: .

CDR3aa: CASNQDRRSRELFF
CDR3nt: TGTGCCAGCAACCAAGATCGGAGATCGCGGGAGCTGTTTTTT
v_gene: TRBV4-2
d_gene: .
j_gene: TRBJ2-2
abundance: .

CDR3aa: CASSLGHIYGYTF
CDR3nt: TGTGCCAGCAGCTTAGGACACATCTATGGCTACACCTTC
v_gene: TRBV5-6
d_gene: .
j_gene: TRBJ1-2
abundance: once

CDR3aa: CAWSEQAQETQYF
CDR3nt: TGTGCCTGGAGTGAACAGGCCCAAGAGACCCAGTACTTC
v_gene: TRBV30
d_gene: .
j_gene: TRBJ2-5
abundance: .

CDR3aa: CASSLSPRRGESYEQYF
CDR3nt: TGTGCCAGCAGCTTATCCCCGCGAAGGGGGGAATCCTACGAGCAGTACTTC
v_gene: TRBV7-6
d_gene: .
j_gene: TRBJ2-7
abundance: .

CDR3aa: CASSPRQGEGSTEAFF
CDR3nt: TGTGCCAGCAGCCCGAGACAGGGCGAGGGGAGCACTGAAGCTTTCTTT
v_gene: TRBV7-8
d_gene: TRBD1
j_gene: TRBJ1-1
abundance: .

CDR3aa: CASSEDRYSYEQYF
CDR3nt: TGTGCCAGCAGTGAAGACAGATACTCCTACGAGCAGTACTTC
v_gene: TRBV2
d_gene: .
j_gene: TRBJ2-7
abundance: .

CDR3aa: CASSRFFQGFSTDTQYF
CDR3nt: TGTGCCAGTAGTAGGTTCTTTCAGGGGTTTAGCACAGATACGCAGTATTTT
v_gene: TRBV19
d_gene: .
j_gene: TRBJ2-3
abundance: once

CDR3aa: CASRSVGEKLFF
CDR3nt: TGTGCCAGCAGGTCTGTTGGTGAAAAACTGTTTTTT
v_gene: TRBV28
d_gene: .
j_gene: TRBJ1-4
abundance: .

CDR3aa: CASSLKGAPGGVSTEAFF
CDR3nt: TGTGCCAGCAGCTTAAAGGGTGCCCCAGGGGGAGTATCGACTGAAGCTTTCTTT
v_gene: TRBV7-8
d_gene: TRBD1
j_gene: TRBJ1-1
abundance: once

CDR3aa: CASSLVTENYGYTF
CDR3nt: TGTGCCAGCAGCTTAGTCACGGAGAACTATGGCTACACCTTC
v_gene: TRBV7-2
d_gene: .
j_gene: TRBJ1-2
abundance: .

CDR3aa: CASSLGRVSTEAFF
CDR3nt: TGCGCCAGCAGCTTGGGCAGGGTATCCACTGAAGCTTTCTTT
v_gene: TRBV5-1
d_gene: .
j_gene: TRBJ1-1
abundance: .

CDR3aa: CASSPPGKQPQHF
CDR3nt: TGTGCCAGCAGTCCCCCCGGCAAACAGCCCCAGCATTTT
v_gene: TRBV27
d_gene: .
j_gene: TRBJ1-5
abundance: once

CDR3aa: CASLSKQQGNTEAFF
CDR3nt: TGTGCCAGCCTGTCAAAACAACAGGGAAACACTGAAGCTTTCTTT
v_gene: TRBV6-5
d_gene: .
j_gene: TRBJ1-1
abundance: .

CDR3aa: CASSRTSGETYEQYF
CDR3nt: TGTGCCAGCAGCAGGACCTCAGGAGAGACCTACGAGCAGTACTTC
v_gene: TRBV11-2
d_gene: .
j_gene: TRBJ2-7
abundance: .

CDR3aa: CASSGPGQGAYEQYF
CDR3nt: TGTGCCAGCAGTGGCCCGGGACAGGGGGCCTACGAGCAGTACTTC
v_gene: TRBV6-1
d_gene: TRBD1
j_gene: TRBJ2-7
abundance: .

CDR3aa: CASSPGQSTDTQYF
CDR3nt: TGTGCCAGCAGCCCGGGACAGAGCACAGATACGCAGTATTTT
v_gene: TRBV7-3
d_gene: TRBD1
j_gene: TRBJ2-3
abundance: .

CDR3aa: CASSLVGGIYEQFF
CDR3nt: TGCGCCAGCAGCTTGGTGGGGGGCATATATGAGCAGTTCTTC
v_gene: TRBV5-1
d_gene: .
j_gene: TRBJ2-1
abundance: .

CDR3aa: CAISVGDRLSRRGAFF
CDR3nt: TGTGCCATCAGTGTGGGGGACAGGCTCAGCAGGAGGGGAGCTTTCTTT
v_gene: TRBV10-3
d_gene: TRBD1
j_gene: TRBJ1-1
abundance: .

CDR3aa: CAWNGPSKRNTIYF
CDR3nt: TGTGCCTGGAATGGCCCATCCAAGAGAAACACCATATATTTT
v_gene: TRBV30
d_gene: .
j_gene: TRBJ1-3
abundance: .

CDR3aa: CASSTTGPGYNSPLHF
CDR3nt: TGTGCCAGCAGCACGACGGGACCGGGCTATAATTCACCCCTCCACTTT
v_gene: TRBV7-8
d_gene: .
j_gene: TRBJ1-6
abundance: .

CDR3aa: CASSSRGLSGGGYTF
CDR3nt: TGTGCCAGCAGTTCCAGGGGCCTAAGTGGGGGAGGCTACACCTTC
v_gene: TRBV6-5
d_gene: .
j_gene: TRBJ1-2
abundance: .

CDR3aa: CATSVGGLAMAETQYF
CDR3nt: TGTGCCACCAGCGTCGGGGGGCTAGCGATGGCGGAGACCCAGTACTTC
v_gene: TRBV15
d_gene: .
j_gene: TRBJ2-5
abundance: once

CDR3aa: CASSWTGGGGEKLFF
CDR3nt: TGTGCCAGCAGCTGGACAGGGGGCGGAGGTGAAAAACTGTTTTTT
v_gene: TRBV13
d_gene: TRBD1
j_gene: TRBJ1-4
abundance: .

CDR3aa: CASSQELRDSPYNEQFF
CDR3nt: TGCGCCAGCAGCCAAGAATTACGGGACAGCCCTTACAATGAGCAGTTCTTC
v_gene: TRBV4-3
d_gene: TRBD1
j_gene: TRBJ2-1
abundance: .

CDR3aa: CASKERGAGTGELFF
CDR3nt: TGTGCCAGTAAAGAGAGGGGGGCGGGTACCGGGGAGCTGTTTTTT
v_gene: TRBV19
d_gene: .
j_gene: TRBJ2-2
abundance: once

CDR3aa: CASSVSSWSLETQYF
CDR3nt: TGTGCCAGCAGCGTATCTAGCTGGAGTTTGGAGACCCAGTACTTC
v_gene: TRBV9
d_gene: .
j_gene: TRBJ2-5
abundance: .

CDR3aa: CASSVFRDTQYF
CDR3nt: TGTGCCAGCAGTGTCTTTCGGGATACGCAGTATTTT
v_gene: TRBV7-2
d_gene: .
j_gene: TRBJ2-3
abundance: .

CDR3aa: CASSLGRPGQNSNQPQHF
CDR3nt: TGTGCCAGCAGCTTGGGACGACCGGGACAGAATAGCAATCAGCCCCAGCATTTT
v_gene: TRBV5-8
d_gene: TRBD1
j_gene: TRBJ1-5
abundance: once

CDR3aa: CASSLVGSQPQHF
CDR3nt: TGTGCCAGCAGCTTAGTTGGATCCCAGCCCCAGCATTTT
v_gene: TRBV7-2
d_gene: .
j_gene: TRBJ1-5
abundance: few

CDR3aa: CASSLAPQGAPGANVLTF
CDR3nt: TGCGCCAGCAGCTTGGCACCACAGGGGGCGCCCGGGGCCAACGTCCTGACTTTC
v_gene: TRBV5-1
d_gene: TRBD1
j_gene: TRBJ2-6
abundance: .

CDR3aa: CASSEGTDTQYF
CDR3nt: TGTGCCAGCAGTGAGGGCACAGATACGCAGTATTTT
v_gene: TRBV5-8
d_gene: .
j_gene: TRBJ2-3
abundance: .

CDR3aa: CASSQDLPREDTEAFF
CDR3nt: TGCGCCAGCAGCCAAGACCTACCCCGAGAGGACACTGAAGCTTTCTTT
v_gene: TRBV4-1
d_gene: .
j_gene: TRBJ1-1
abundance: once

CDR3aa: CATTVVGDYNEQFF
CDR3nt: TGTGCCACCACCGTGGTAGGGGACTACAATGAGCAGTTCTTC
v_gene: TRBV15
d_gene: .
j_gene: TRBJ2-1
abundance: .

CDR3aa: CASSLNPRVPTAQETQYF
CDR3nt: TGTGCCAGCAGCTTAAACCCACGAGTCCCGACAGCCCAAGAGACCCAGTACTTC
v_gene: TRBV5-4
d_gene: .
j_gene: TRBJ2-5
abundance: .

CDR3aa: CASSYSPDRDSYEQYF
CDR3nt: TGTGCCAGCAGTTACTCGCCGGACAGGGACTCCTACGAGCAGTACTTC
v_gene: TRBV6-5
d_gene: TRBD1
j_gene: TRBJ2-7
abundance: .

CDR3aa: CAWRLTGPSRLFF
CDR3nt: TGTGCCTGGAGGTTGACAGGGCCCTCCAGACTGTTTTTT
v_gene: TRBV30
d_gene: TRBD1
j_gene: TRBJ1-4
abundance: .